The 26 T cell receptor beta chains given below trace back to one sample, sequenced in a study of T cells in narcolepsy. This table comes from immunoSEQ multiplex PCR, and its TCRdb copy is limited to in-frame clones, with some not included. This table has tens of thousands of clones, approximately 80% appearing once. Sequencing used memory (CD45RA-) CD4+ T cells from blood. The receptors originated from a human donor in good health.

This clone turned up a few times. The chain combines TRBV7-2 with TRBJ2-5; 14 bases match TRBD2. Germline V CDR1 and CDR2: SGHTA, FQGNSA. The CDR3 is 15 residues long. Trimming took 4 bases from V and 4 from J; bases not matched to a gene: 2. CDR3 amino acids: CASSWGLAGVETQYF. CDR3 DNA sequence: TGTGCCAGCAGCTGGGGACTAGCGGGAGTAGAGACCCAGTACTTC.

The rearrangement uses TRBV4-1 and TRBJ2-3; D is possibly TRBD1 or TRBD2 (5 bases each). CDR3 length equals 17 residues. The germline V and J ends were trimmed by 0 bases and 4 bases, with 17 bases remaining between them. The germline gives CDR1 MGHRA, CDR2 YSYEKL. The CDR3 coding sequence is TGCGCCAGCAGCCAAGATGGGGCAGGGAGTGGCGCAGATACGCAGTATTTT. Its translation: CASSQDGAGSGADTQYF.

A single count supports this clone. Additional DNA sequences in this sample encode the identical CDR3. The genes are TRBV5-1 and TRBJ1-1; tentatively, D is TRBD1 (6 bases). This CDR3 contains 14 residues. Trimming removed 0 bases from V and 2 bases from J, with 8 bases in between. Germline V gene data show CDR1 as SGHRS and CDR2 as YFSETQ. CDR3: CASSLDGGNTEAFF. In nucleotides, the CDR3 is TGCGCCAGCAGCTTGGACGGGGGCAACACTGAAGCTTTCTTT.

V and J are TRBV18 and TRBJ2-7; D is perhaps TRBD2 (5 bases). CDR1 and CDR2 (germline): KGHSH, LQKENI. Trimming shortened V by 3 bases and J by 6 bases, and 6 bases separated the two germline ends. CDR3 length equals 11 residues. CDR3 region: CASSPEGEQYF. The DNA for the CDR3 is TGTGCCAGCTCACCCGAGGGCGAGCAGTACTTC.

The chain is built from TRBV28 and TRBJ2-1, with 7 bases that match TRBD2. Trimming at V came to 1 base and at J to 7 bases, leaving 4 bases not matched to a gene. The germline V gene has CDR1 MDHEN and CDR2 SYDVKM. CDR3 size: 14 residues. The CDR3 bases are TGTGCCAGCAGTTTATTGGCGGGAGCGAATGAGCAGTTCTTC. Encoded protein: CASSLLAGANEQFF. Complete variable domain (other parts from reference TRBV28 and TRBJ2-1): DVKVTQSSRYLVKRTGEKVFLECVQDMDHENMFWYRQDPGLGLRLIYFSYDVKMKEKGDIPEGYSVSREKKERFSLILESASTNQTSMYLCASSLLAGANEQFFGPGTRLTVL.

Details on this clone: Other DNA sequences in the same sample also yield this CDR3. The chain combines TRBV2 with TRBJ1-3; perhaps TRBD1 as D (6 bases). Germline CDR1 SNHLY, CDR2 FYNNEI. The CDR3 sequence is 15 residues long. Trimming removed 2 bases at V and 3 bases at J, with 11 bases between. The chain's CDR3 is CASSERQGSGNTIYF. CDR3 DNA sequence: TGTGCCAGCAGTGAAAGGCAGGGGAGTGGAAACACCATATATTTT.

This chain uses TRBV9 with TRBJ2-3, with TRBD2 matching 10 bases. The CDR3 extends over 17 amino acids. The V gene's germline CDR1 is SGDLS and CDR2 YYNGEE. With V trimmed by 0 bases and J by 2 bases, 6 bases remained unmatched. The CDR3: CASSVGASGGLTDTQYF. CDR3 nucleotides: TGTGCCAGCAGCGTAGGGGCTAGCGGGGGTCTCACAGATACGCAGTATTTT. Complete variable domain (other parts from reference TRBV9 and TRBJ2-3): DSGVTQTPKHLITATGQRVTLRCSPRSGDLSVYWYQQSLDQGLQFLIQYYNGEERAKGNILERFSAQQFPDLHSELNLSSLELGDSALYFCASSVGASGGLTDTQYFGPGTRLTVL.

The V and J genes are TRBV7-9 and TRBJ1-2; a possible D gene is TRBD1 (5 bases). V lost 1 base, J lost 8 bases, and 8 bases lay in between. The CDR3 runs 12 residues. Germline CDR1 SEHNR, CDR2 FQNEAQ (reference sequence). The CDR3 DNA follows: TGTGCCAGCAGCTTAGGGGACCGGGGCTACACCTTC. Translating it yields CASSLGDRGYTF.

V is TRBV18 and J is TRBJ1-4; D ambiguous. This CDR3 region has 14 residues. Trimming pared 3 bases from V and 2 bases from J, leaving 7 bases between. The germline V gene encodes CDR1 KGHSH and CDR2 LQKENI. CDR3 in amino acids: CASSPQATNEKLFF. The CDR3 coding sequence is TGTGCCAGCTCACCTCAGGCGACTAATGAAAAACTGTTTTTT.

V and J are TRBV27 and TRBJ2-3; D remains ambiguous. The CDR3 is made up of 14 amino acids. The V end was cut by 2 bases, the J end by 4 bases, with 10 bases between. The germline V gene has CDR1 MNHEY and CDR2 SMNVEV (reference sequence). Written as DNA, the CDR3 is TGTGCCAGCAGTTTAGGGTTCAAGGCAGATACGCAGTATTTT. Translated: CASSLGFKADTQYF.

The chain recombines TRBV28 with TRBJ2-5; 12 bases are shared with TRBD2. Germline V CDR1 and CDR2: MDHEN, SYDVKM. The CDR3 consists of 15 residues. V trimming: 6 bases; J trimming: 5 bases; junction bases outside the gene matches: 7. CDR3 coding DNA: TGTGCCAGCAGGCTAGCGGGAGGGGGTTTGGAGACCCAGTACTTC. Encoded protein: CASRLAGGGLETQYF.

As DNA, the CDR3 is TGTGCCAGCAGCGCAGTATCACAGGCCTCTGGAAACACCATATATTTT. Translated: CASSAVSQASGNTIYF. V gene TRBV9 combines with J gene TRBJ1-3, with D possibly matching TRBD1 (5 bases). Germline loops: CDR1 SGDLS, CDR2 YYNGEE. The CDR3 loop spans 16 amino acids. The V and J ends lost 3 bases and 0 bases respectively, with 13 bases between them.

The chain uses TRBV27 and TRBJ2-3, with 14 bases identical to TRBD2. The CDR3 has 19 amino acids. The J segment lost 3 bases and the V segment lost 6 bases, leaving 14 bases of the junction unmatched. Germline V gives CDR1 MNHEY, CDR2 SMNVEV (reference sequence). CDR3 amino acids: CASSSPGLAGVLNTDTQYF. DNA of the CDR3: TGTGCCAGCAGCTCCCCGGGACTAGCGGGAGTTCTCAATACAGATACGCAGTATTTT.

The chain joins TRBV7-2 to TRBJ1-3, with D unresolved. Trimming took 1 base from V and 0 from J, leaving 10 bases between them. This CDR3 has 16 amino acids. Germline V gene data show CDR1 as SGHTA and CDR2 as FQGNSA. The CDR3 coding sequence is TGTGCCAGCAGCTTAGGCCTCCGGAGCTCTGGAAACACCATATATTTT. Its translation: CASSLGLRSSGNTIYF.

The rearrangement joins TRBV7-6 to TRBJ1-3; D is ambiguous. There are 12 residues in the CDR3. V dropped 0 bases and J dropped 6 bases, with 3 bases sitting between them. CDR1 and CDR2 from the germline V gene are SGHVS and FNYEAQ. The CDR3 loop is CASSLASNTIYF. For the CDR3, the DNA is TGTGCCAGCAGCTTAGCTTCAAACACCATATATTTT.

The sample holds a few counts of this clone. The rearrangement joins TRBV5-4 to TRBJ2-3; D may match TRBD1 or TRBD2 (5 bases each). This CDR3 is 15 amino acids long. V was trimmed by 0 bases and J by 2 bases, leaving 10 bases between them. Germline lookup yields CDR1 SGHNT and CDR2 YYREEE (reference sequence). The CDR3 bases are TGTGCCAGCAGCTTGGGAGGGGCTAACACAGATACGCAGTATTTT. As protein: CASSLGGANTDTQYF.

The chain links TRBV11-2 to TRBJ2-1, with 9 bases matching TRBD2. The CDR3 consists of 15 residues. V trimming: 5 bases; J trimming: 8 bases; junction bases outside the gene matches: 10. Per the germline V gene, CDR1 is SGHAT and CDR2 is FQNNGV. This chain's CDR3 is CASSRDLVAGDEQFF. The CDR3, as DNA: TGTGCCAGCAGCCGTGACTTAGTAGCGGGGGATGAGCAGTTCTTC.

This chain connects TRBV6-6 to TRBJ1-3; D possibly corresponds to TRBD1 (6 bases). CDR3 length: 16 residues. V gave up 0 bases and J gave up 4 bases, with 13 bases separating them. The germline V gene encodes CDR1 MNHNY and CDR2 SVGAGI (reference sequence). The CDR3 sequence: CASSYSTSGVGNTIYF. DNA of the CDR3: TGTGCCAGCAGTTACTCGACGTCAGGGGTCGGAAACACCATATATTTT.

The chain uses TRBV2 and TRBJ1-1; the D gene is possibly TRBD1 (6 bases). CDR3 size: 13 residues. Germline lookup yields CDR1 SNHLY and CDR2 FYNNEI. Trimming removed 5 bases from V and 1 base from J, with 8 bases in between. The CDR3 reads CASSSGENTEAFF. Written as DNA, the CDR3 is TGTGCCAGCAGTTCAGGGGAGAACACTGAAGCTTTCTTT.

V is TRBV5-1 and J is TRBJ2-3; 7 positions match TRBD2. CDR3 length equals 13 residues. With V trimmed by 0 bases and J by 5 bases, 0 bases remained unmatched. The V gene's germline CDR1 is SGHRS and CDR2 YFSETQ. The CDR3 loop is CASSLAGGDTQYF. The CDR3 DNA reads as TGCGCCAGCAGCTTGGCGGGAGGAGATACGCAGTATTTT.

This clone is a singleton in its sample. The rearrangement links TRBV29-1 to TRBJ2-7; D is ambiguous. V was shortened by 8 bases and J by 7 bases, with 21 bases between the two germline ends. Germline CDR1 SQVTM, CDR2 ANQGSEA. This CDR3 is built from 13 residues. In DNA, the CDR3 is TGCAGCCTGCCGAATCTCGTAAAGGGAGAGCAGTACTTC. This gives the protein CSLPNLVKGEQYF.

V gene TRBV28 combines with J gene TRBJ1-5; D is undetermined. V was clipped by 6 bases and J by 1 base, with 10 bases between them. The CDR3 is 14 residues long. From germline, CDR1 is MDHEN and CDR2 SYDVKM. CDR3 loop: CASRTVQSNQPQHF. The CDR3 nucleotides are TGTGCCAGCAGGACTGTCCAGAGCAATCAGCCCCAGCATTTT. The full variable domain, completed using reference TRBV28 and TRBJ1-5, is DVKVTQSSRYLVKRTGEKVFLECVQDMDHENMFWYRQDPGLGLRLIYFSYDVKMKEKGDIPEGYSVSREKKERFSLILESASTNQTSMYLCASRTVQSNQPQHFGDGTRLSIL.

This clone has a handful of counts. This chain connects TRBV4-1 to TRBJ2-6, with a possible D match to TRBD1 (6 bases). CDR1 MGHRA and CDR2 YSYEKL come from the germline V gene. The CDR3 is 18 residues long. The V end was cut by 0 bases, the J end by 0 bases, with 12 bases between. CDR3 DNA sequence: TGCGCCAGCAGCCAAGATCCAGGGGTTCCCTCTGGGGCCAACGTCCTGACTTTC. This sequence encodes CASSQDPGVPSGANVLTF.

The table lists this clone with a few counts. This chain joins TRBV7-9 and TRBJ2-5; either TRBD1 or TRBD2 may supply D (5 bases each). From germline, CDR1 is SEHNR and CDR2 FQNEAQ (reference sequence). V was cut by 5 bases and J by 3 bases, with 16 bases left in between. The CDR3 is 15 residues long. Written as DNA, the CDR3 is TGTGCCAGCAGCCCACCGGGACGAAGAAAAGAGACCCAGTACTTC. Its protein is CASSPPGRRKETQYF.

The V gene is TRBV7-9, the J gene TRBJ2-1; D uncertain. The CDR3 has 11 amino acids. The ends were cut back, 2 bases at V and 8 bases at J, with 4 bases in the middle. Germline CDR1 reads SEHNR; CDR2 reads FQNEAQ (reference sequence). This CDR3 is CASSLQDEQFF. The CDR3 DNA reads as TGTGCCAGCAGCTTACAGGATGAGCAGTTCTTC.

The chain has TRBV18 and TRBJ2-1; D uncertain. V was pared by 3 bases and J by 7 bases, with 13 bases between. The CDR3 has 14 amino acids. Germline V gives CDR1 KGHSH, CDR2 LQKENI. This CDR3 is CASSPFSSRNEQFF. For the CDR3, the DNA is TGTGCCAGCTCACCTTTCTCGAGCCGAAATGAGCAGTTCTTC.